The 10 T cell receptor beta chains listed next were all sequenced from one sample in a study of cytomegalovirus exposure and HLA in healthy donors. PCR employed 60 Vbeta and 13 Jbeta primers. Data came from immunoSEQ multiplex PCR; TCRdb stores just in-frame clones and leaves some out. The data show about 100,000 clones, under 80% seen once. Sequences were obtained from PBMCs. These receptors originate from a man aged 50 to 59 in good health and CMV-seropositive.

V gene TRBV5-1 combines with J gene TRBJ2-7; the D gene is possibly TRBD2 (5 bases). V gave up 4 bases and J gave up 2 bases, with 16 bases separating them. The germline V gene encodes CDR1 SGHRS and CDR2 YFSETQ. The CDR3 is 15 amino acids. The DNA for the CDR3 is TGCGCCAGCAGCGTCTTAAGAGACGGGACCTACGAGCAGTACTTC. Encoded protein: CASSVLRDGTYEQYF.

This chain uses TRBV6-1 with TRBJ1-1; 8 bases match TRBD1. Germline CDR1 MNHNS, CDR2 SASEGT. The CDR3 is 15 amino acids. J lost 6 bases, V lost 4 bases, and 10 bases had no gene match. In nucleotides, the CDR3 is TGTGCCAGCAGTGGCCTATCGACAGGGGCGGCTGAAGCTTTCTTT. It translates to CASSGLSTGAAEAFF.

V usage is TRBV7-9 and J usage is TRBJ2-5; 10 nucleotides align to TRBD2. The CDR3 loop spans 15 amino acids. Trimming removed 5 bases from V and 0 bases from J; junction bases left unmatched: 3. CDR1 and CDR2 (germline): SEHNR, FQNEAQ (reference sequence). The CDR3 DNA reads TGTGCCAGCAGCGCGGGACTAGCGAACCAAGAGACCCAGTACTTC. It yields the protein CASSAGLANQETQYF.

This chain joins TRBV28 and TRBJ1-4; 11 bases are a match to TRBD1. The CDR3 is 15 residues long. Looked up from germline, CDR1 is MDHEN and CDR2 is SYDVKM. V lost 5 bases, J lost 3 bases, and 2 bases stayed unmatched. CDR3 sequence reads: CASSRDRGANEKLFF. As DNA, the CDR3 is TGTGCCAGCAGTCGGGACAGGGGGGCTAATGAAAAACTGTTTTTT.

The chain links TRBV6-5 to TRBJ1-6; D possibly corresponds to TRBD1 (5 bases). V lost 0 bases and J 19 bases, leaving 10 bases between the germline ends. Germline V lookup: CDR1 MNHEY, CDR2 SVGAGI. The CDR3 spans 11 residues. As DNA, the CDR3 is TGTGCCAGCAGTTACTCCGGGGGGTATCACTTT. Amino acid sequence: CASSYSGGYHF.

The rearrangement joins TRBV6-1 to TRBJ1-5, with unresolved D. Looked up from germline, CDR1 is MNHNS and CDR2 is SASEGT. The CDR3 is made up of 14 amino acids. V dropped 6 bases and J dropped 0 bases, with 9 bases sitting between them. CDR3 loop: CASRRDYSNQPQHF. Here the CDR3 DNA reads TGTGCCAGCAGGCGGGATTATAGCAATCAGCCCCAGCATTTT.

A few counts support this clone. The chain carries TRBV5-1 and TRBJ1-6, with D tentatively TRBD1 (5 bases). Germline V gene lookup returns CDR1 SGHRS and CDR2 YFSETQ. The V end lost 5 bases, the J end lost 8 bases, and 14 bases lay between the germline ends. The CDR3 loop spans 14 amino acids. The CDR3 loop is CASSNQGRDSPLHF. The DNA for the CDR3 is TGCGCCAGCAGTAACCAGGGAAGGGATTCACCCCTCCACTTT.

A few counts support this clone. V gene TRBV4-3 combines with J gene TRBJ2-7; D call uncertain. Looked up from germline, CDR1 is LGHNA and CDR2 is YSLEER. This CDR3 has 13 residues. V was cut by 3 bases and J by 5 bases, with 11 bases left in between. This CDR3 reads CASSQGASDEQYF. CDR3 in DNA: TGCGCCAGCAGCCAGGGTGCTAGTGACGAGCAGTACTTC.

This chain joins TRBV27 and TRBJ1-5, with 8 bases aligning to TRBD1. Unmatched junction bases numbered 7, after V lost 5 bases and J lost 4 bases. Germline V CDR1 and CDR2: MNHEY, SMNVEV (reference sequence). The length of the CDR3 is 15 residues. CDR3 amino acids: CASSPGQVVNQPQHF. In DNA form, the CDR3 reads TGTGCCAGCAGTCCGGGACAGGTGGTGAATCAGCCCCAGCATTTT.

The CDR3 nucleotides are TGTGCCAGCGTCTTAGAGACAGGGGACACTGAAGCTTTCTTT. Encoded protein: CASVLETGDTEAFF. The J gene is TRBJ1-1, the V gene TRBV2, with 8 nucleotides matching TRBD1. The CDR3 consists of 14 residues. The V segment lost 8 bases and the J segment 3 bases; nucleotides outside the gene matches: 8. Germline loops: CDR1 SNHLY, CDR2 FYNNEI.